The 15 T cell receptor beta chains presented below share a single source sample, sequenced in a study of cytomegalovirus exposure and HLA in healthy donors. Use of 60 Vbeta and 13 Jbeta primers characterized the PCR. TCRdb keeps only in-frame clones here, not all; method: immunoSEQ multiplex PCR. This repertoire shows 95,000 to 110,000 clones, 79% found once; its top ten account for over 4%. Specimen: PBMCs. Receptors originate from a man between 45 and 60 years old in good health and CMV-seropositive.

This clone came up a few times. CDR3 amino acids: CASSQDFGSGGLRTDTQYF. The CDR3 bases are TGCGCCAGCAGCCAAGACTTTGGGTCGGGAGGACTCCGCACAGATACGCAGTATTTT. The chain links TRBV4-3 to TRBJ2-3; 7 nucleotides align to TRBD2. Germline-derived CDR1 and CDR2 are LGHNA and YSLEER. Trimming cost V 0 bases and J 1 base; bases outside gene matches: 13. The CDR3 spans 19 residues.

This clone appeared a few times. The chain combines TRBV7-2 with TRBJ2-5; weak D call: TRBD2 (5 bases). The J call may be mistaken, given a closer DNA end match to TRBJ2-7. Germline V gene data show CDR1 as SGHTA and CDR2 as FQGNSA. The CDR3 loop spans 15 amino acids. CDR3 nucleotides: TGTGCCAGCAGCCCATGGGTAGCGCAGAACTACGAGCAGTACTTC. It translates to CASSPWVAQNYEQYF.

This chain links TRBV27 with TRBJ2-1; 8 nucleotides align to TRBD1. CDR3 length: 16 residues. Trimming took 4 bases from V and 2 from J; bases not matched to a gene: 7. From germline, CDR1 is MNHEY and CDR2 SMNVEV (reference sequence). The CDR3 protein is CASSSRDRGTYNEQFF. The DNA for the CDR3 is TGTGCCAGCAGTTCCCGTGACAGGGGTACCTACAATGAGCAGTTCTTC.

V is TRBV19 and J is TRBJ1-5; the D gene is possibly TRBD1 (6 bases). There are 15 residues in the CDR3. The germline V gene has CDR1 LNHDA and CDR2 SQIVND (reference sequence). Trimming cost V 5 bases and J 7 bases, with 18 bases left between them. CDR3 sequence reads: CASSGGVRGGQPQHF. Written as DNA, the CDR3 is TGTGCCAGTAGTGGGGGCGTTCGGGGCGGGCAGCCCCAGCATTTT.

Details on this clone: Other DNA variants within this sample encode the same CDR3. CDR3 nucleotides: TGTGCCAGCAGTGCGGGACTAGGGTCCTACAATGAGCAGTTCTTC. Translating gives CASSAGLGSYNEQFF. The rearrangement uses TRBV28 and TRBJ2-1; 8 bases are shared with TRBD2. The CDR3 has 15 residues. After removal of 5 bases from V and 1 base from J, the junction contained 4 bases not matched to a gene. The germline V gene encodes CDR1 MDHEN and CDR2 SYDVKM.

J is TRBJ2-7 and V is TRBV19; 9 bases are a match to TRBD1. CDR3 size: 14 residues. Trimming at V came to 6 bases and at J to 4 bases, leaving 7 bases not matched to a gene. Germline assignment: CDR1 LNHDA and CDR2 SQIVND (reference sequence). CDR3 bases: TGTGCCAGTAGCAACAGGGGGCACCGATACGAGCAGTACTTC. It translates to CASSNRGHRYEQYF.

The chain employs TRBV11-1 and TRBJ2-7; D remains unclear. The CDR3 extends over 14 amino acids. Germline CDR1 and CDR2: SGHAT and FQDESV (reference sequence). Trimming pared 5 bases from V and 3 bases from J, leaving 14 bases between. The chain's CDR3 is CASSPGESYYEQYF. The CDR3 DNA follows: TGTGCCAGCAGCCCTGGTGAGAGTTACTACGAGCAGTACTTC.

The rearrangement joins TRBV11-2 to TRBJ2-2, with 9 bases fitting TRBD1. J was trimmed by 5 bases and V by 3 bases; bases with no gene match: 10. Per the germline V gene, CDR1 is SGHAT and CDR2 is FQNNGV. The CDR3 consists of 17 residues. CDR3 nucleotides: TGTGCCAGCAGCTTGGCTAAACAGGGGGCGGCTACCGGGGAGCTGTTTTTT. It yields the protein CASSLAKQGAATGELFF. The full variable domain, rest sourced from reference TRBV11-2 and TRBJ2-2, is EAGVAQSPRYKIIEKRQSVAFWCNPISGHATLYWYQQILGQGPKLLIQFQNNGVVDDSQLPKDRFSAERLKGVDSTLKIQPAKLEDSAVYLCASSLAKQGAATGELFFGEGSRLTVL.

The chain couples TRBV7-6 to TRBJ1-2; D possibly corresponds to TRBD1 (5 bases). The CDR3 contains 13 residues. The germline CDR1 and CDR2 sequences are SGHVS and FNYEAQ. V was clipped by 5 bases and J by 4 bases, with 11 bases between them. The CDR3: CASSPGGVYGYTF. CDR3 nucleotides: TGTGCCAGCAGCCCGGGGGGGGTCTATGGCTACACCTTC.

The gene calls are TRBV5-6 and TRBJ2-2; 9 nucleotides align to TRBD2. The CDR3 is 15 residues long. Germline V gene sequence: CDR1 SGHDT, CDR2 YYEEEE. The junction had 6 bases not matched to a gene; V was cut back by 4 bases and J by 5 bases. CDR3 sequence reads: CASSDSGSMTGELFF. The CDR3 coding sequence is TGTGCCAGCAGCGATAGCGGGAGCATGACCGGGGAGCTGTTTTTT.

This chain uses TRBV7-3 with TRBJ2-1; 14 nucleotides match TRBD2. From germline, CDR1 is SGHTA and CDR2 FQGTGA. Losses at the gene ends were 1 base for V and 9 bases for J; bases not matched to a gene: 5. CDR3 length: 16 residues. CDR3 coding DNA: TGTGCCAGCAGCTTAATGGGACTAGCGGGAGACGGTGAGCAGTTCTTC. Its protein is CASSLMGLAGDGEQFF. Using reference TRBV7-3 and TRBJ2-1 for the parts outside the CDR3, the full variable domain is GAGVSQTPSNKVTEKGKYVELRCDPISGHTALYWYRQSLGQGPEFLIYFQGTGAADDSGLPNDRFFAVRPEGSVSTLKIQRTERGDSAVYLCASSLMGLAGDGEQFFGPGTRLTVL.

This chain joins TRBV19 and TRBJ1-4, with a possible D match to TRBD1 (6 bases). V was clipped by 3 bases and J by 4 bases, with 12 bases between them. Germline CDR1 reads LNHDA; CDR2 reads SQIVND (reference sequence). The CDR3 is 15 amino acids. The CDR3 protein is CASSISGARNEKLFF. DNA for the CDR3: TGTGCCAGTAGTATCTCAGGGGCGCGTAATGAAAAACTGTTTTTT. The full variable domain, in which reference TRBV19 and TRBJ1-4 provide the parts outside the CDR3, is DGGITQSPKYLFRKEGQNVTLSCEQNLNHDAMYWYRQDPGQGLRLIYYSQIVNDFQKGDIAEGYSVSREKKESFPLTVTSAQKNPTAFYLCASSISGARNEKLFFGSGTQLSVL.

The V and J genes are TRBV19 and TRBJ2-1; 10 bases match TRBD2. Trimming took 4 bases from V and 7 from J; bases not matched to a gene: 10. This CDR3 is built from 16 residues. The germline V gene encodes CDR1 LNHDA and CDR2 SQIVND (reference sequence). As DNA, the CDR3 is TGTGCCAGTAGTACCGGGACTAGCGCCTTGTGGAATGAGCAGTTCTTC. As protein: CASSTGTSALWNEQFF.

This rearrangement joins TRBV19 to TRBJ2-6; perhaps TRBD1 as D (6 bases). The V end lost 6 bases, the J end lost 1 base, and 16 bases lay between the germline ends. Germline V gene data show CDR1 as LNHDA and CDR2 as SQIVND (reference sequence). CDR3 length: 17 residues. This CDR3 reads CASSPRTVLSGANVLTF. CDR3 DNA: TGTGCCAGTAGCCCTCGGACAGTCCTTTCTGGGGCCAACGTCCTGACTTTC.

J is TRBJ1-6 and V is TRBV7-2; TRBD1 matches at 7 bases. Per the germline V gene, CDR1 is SGHTA and CDR2 is FQGNSA. The CDR3 runs to 15 residues. With V trimmed by 5 bases and J by 7 bases, 8 bases remained unmatched. CDR3 nucleotide sequence: TGTGCCAGCAGCCGTCACGGGACAGTAAATTCACCCCTCCACTTT. This translates into CASSRHGTVNSPLHF.